The rows below give T cell receptor beta chains drawn from one sample of a study of CD8 T cells in ankylosing spondylitis. MiXCR was run by TCRdb on the 5' RACE reads, yielding one entry per CDR3 protein. Counted here are around 25,000 distinct CDR3 sequences, around a sixth occurring once; the ten biggest clones make up 25% to 30%. The sample taken for sequencing was blood. The source is a male donor with ankylosing spondylitis or in good health (not recorded which). Both conserved end residues are part of each CDR3.

>13|TRBV5-1|TRBJ2-3
CASSLDVTDTQYF
>16|TRBV4-1|TRBJ2-3
CASSQGFAGSTDTQYF
>13|TRBV7-6|TRBJ2-5
CASSREAARTQYF
>15|TRBV9|TRBJ2-1
CASSVAGGPYNEQFF
>16|TRBV5-8|TRBJ1-2
CASSGGDRGHNDGYTF
>14|TRBV30|TRBJ2-3
CARRREGLADTQYF
>15|TRBV11-2|TRBJ2-1
CASSSAGTAVDEQFF
>14|TRBV2|TRBJ2-1
CASSALASYNEQFF
>15|TRBV6-2/TRBV6-3|TRBJ2-2
CASSYSGTPAGELFF
>16|TRBV2|TRBJ1-5
CASSDRLGTGEQPQHF
>15|TRBV4-2|TRBJ2-2
CASSQDRGGVGELFF
>16|TRBV4-2|TRBJ2-1
CASSPLGAEGNNEQFF
>14|TRBV20-1|TRBJ2-2
CSALPGTVTGELFF
>15|TRBV20-1|TRBJ2-1
CSALGLAGLNNEQFF
>13|TRBV7-8|TRBJ2-5
CASSLQGGGTQYF
>13|TRBV27|TRBJ2-1
CASSGVSYNEQFF
>16|TRBV5-5|TRBJ2-1
CASSRPTGAAYNEQFF
>13|TRBV12-3/TRBV12-4|TRBJ1-1
CASGTGARTEAFF
>14|TRBV13|TRBJ2-3
CASSLAGNTDTQYF
>15|TRBV5-6|TRBJ1-1
CASSPDGGYNTEAFF
>13|TRBV7-9|TRBJ2-1
CASSSAGVVEQFF
>16|TRBV7-2|TRBJ1-1
CASSRTRGAVNTEAFF
>14|TRBV5-1|TRBJ1-4
CASSSTEDNEKLFF
>15|TRBV11-2|TRBJ1-4
CASSLRRGVAEKLFF
>18|TRBV20-1|TRBJ2-6
CSARARDKNTQGANVLTF
>11|TRBV5-6|TRBJ2-1
CASSLVGEQFF
>16|TRBV28|TRBJ2-7
CASSSVTGTGSYEQYF
>15|TRBV25-1|TRBJ2-2
CASSVGTAWGGELFF
>15|TRBV28|TRBJ1-4
CASSRTRGRPSLLFF
>17|TRBV4-3|TRBJ2-1
CASSQDWSPFGYYEQFF
>15|TRBV7-2|TRBJ2-2
CASRKTGGATGELFF